This entry lists 23 T cell receptor beta chains sequenced from one sample in a study of cytomegalovirus exposure and HLA in healthy donors. Amplification used 60 Vbeta primers and 13 Jbeta primers. Using immunoSEQ multiplex PCR, the repertoire was profiled, and TCRdb retains in-frame clones only, with some absent. Among 130,000 to 150,000 clones listed, over 60% were seen once. The sequenced material came from PBMCs. The receptors originated from a woman in her 50s in good health and CMV-seronegative.

This chain joins TRBV5-1 and TRBJ2-1; D not certain. Germline V gives CDR1 SGHRS, CDR2 YFSETQ. This CDR3 is built from 13 residues. V lost 0 bases and J 3 bases, leaving 4 bases between the germline ends. This CDR3 reads CASSLVSYNEQFF. CDR3 DNA: TGCGCCAGCAGCTTGGTCAGCTACAATGAGCAGTTCTTC.

The rearrangement links TRBV5-5 to TRBJ1-1; D gene unclear. CDR1 and CDR2 (germline): SGHKS, YYEKEE (reference sequence). This CDR3 has 14 residues. Trimming stripped 4 bases from V and 3 bases from J, with 13 bases between. The CDR3 bases are TGTGCCAGCAGCGGCCAATGGGGAGACACTGAAGCTTTCTTT. It translates to CASSGQWGDTEAFF.

V usage is TRBV6-5 and J usage is TRBJ1-6; D may be TRBD1 (6 bases). The germline V gene encodes CDR1 MNHEY and CDR2 SVGAGI. The germline V and J ends were trimmed by 4 bases and 7 bases, with 17 bases remaining between them. This CDR3 is 16 amino acids long. CDR3 protein: CASSSTSGVRNSPLHF. CDR3 DNA: TGTGCCAGCAGTTCTACCTCAGGGGTCCGGAATTCACCCCTCCACTTT.

This clone came up once. This chain links TRBV6-6 with TRBJ2-1, with no clear D. There are 10 residues in the CDR3. The V end lost 8 bases, the J end lost 9 bases, and 8 bases lay between the germline ends. Looked up from germline, CDR1 is MNHNY and CDR2 is SVGAGI (reference sequence). CDR3 coding DNA: TGTGCCAGCCGTCTCCGTGAGCAGTTCTTC. This codes for CASRLREQFF.

The V call is TRBV15, the J call TRBJ2-7; 10 bases agree with TRBD1. Germline-derived CDR1 and CDR2 are LNHNV and YYDKDF (reference sequence). V shed 2 bases, J shed 5 bases, and the junction held 6 bases outside the gene matches. The CDR3 runs to 15 residues. The CDR3 coding sequence is TGTGCCACCAGCAGAAGGGGACAGGGGTTCAACGAGCAGTACTTC. This encodes CATSRRGQGFNEQYF.

J is TRBJ1-4 and V is TRBV25-1; D may be TRBD1 (6 bases). The CDR3 spans 15 residues. The V gene lost 5 bases and the J gene lost 4 bases, with 14 bases spanning the gap. Germline V gene sequence: CDR1 MGHDK, CDR2 SYGVNS. The CDR3 loop reads CASSFSTGFNEKLFF. The CDR3 DNA is TGTGCCAGCAGTTTTTCGACAGGATTTAATGAAAAACTGTTTTTT.

The chain couples TRBV9 to TRBJ1-5; 7 bases align to TRBD1. The germline V gene encodes CDR1 SGDLS and CDR2 YYNGEE. The CDR3 contains 14 residues. The V and J ends lost 2 bases and 2 bases, in that order; junction bases with no gene match: 1. This CDR3 is CASSVDRGNQPQHF. For the CDR3, the DNA is TGTGCCAGCAGCGTCGACAGGGGCAATCAGCCCCAGCATTTT.

The chain links TRBV4-2 to TRBJ1-4, with TRBD1 matching over 8 bases. From germline, CDR1 is LGHNA and CDR2 YNFKEQ. The V gene end was trimmed by 3 bases and the J gene end by 4 bases; junction bases not matched to a gene: 7. The CDR3 extends over 16 amino acids. CDR3 residues: CASSHLDRASNEKLFF. CDR3 in DNA: TGTGCCAGCAGCCATCTGGACAGGGCTAGTAATGAAAAACTGTTTTTT.

The CDR3 nucleotides read TGTGCCAGCAGTTACTCTAGACTATCCAAAAACATTCAGTACTTC. It codes for CASSYSRLSKNIQYF. The rearrangement joins TRBV6-5 to TRBJ2-4; perhaps TRBD2 as D (5 bases). The CDR3 is 15 amino acids. V dropped 0 bases and J dropped 2 bases, with 8 bases sitting between them. Germline CDR1 MNHEY, CDR2 SVGAGI.

The genes are TRBV28 and TRBJ2-1; perhaps TRBD2 as D (5 bases). This CDR3 comprises 15 residues. Germline lookup yields CDR1 MDHEN and CDR2 SYDVKM. V lost 3 bases, J lost 1 base, and 10 bases lay in between. CDR3 DNA sequence: TGTGCCAGCAGTTTGTGGGGAGTGTCCTACAATGAGCAGTTCTTC. It codes for CASSLWGVSYNEQFF. The full variable domain, with the rest looked up from reference TRBV28 and TRBJ2-1, is DVKVTQSSRYLVKRTGEKVFLECVQDMDHENMFWYRQDPGLGLRLIYFSYDVKMKEKGDIPEGYSVSREKKERFSLILESASTNQTSMYLCASSLWGVSYNEQFFGPGTRLTVL.

This clone was detected a few times. The chain carries TRBV7-9 and TRBJ2-5; a possible D gene is TRBD1 (6 bases). Trimming left V 5 bases short and J 2 bases short, with 12 bases between. CDR1 and CDR2 (germline): SEHNR, FQNEAQ (reference sequence). The CDR3 runs to 14 residues. CDR3 in amino acids: CASSPVGAQETQYF. The CDR3 DNA reads TGTGCCAGCAGCCCGGTGGGGGCTCAAGAGACCCAGTACTTC.

The chain is built from TRBV5-1 and TRBJ2-3, with 9 nucleotides matching TRBD2. Per the germline V gene, CDR1 is SGHRS and CDR2 is YFSETQ. This CDR3 is built from 15 residues. V lost 4 bases to trimming and J lost 2 bases; unmatched junction nucleotides: 5. The CDR3 DNA is TGCGCCAGCAGCCCCCGACTAGCGGACACAGATACGCAGTATTTT. Its translation is CASSPRLADTDTQYF.

The chain is built from TRBV6-6 and TRBJ1-4; D possibly corresponds to TRBD1 (6 bases). The CDR3 is made up of 15 amino acids. Germline lookup yields CDR1 MNHNY and CDR2 SVGAGI (reference sequence). V dropped 0 bases and J dropped 6 bases, with 11 bases sitting between them. The CDR3 sequence: CASSYSTQGYEKLFF. The CDR3 nucleotides are TGTGCCAGCAGTTACTCTACGCAGGGGTATGAAAAACTGTTTTTT.

The chain employs TRBV6-6 and TRBJ1-5; no firm D call. The CDR3 spans 13 residues. Trimming cost V 0 bases and J 5 bases, with 5 bases left between them. Germline V gene lookup returns CDR1 MNHNY and CDR2 SVGAGI (reference sequence). The CDR3 region has the DNA TGTGCCAGCAGTTACTCGAGCGATCAGCCCCAGCATTTT. Translation gives CASSYSSDQPQHF.

The gene calls are TRBV19 and TRBJ2-1; 13 nucleotides match TRBD2. The V segment lost 8 bases and the J segment 8 bases; nucleotides outside the gene matches: 9. This CDR3 has 15 residues. From germline, CDR1 is LNHDA and CDR2 SQIVND (reference sequence). In DNA, the CDR3 is TGTGCCAGTCAAACTAGCGGGGGGGCCGAGTATGAGCAGTTCTTC. It is translated as CASQTSGGAEYEQFF.

This sequence joins TRBV11-3 and TRBJ1-1, with D unresolved. The CDR3 contains 13 residues. Trimming stripped 2 bases from V and 1 base from J, with 5 bases between. The germline CDR1 and CDR2 sequences are SGHNT and YENEEA. The chain's CDR3 is CASSLTANTEAFF. CDR3 nucleotide sequence: TGTGCCAGCAGCTTAACAGCGAACACTGAAGCTTTCTTT.

The gene calls are TRBV6-5 and TRBJ1-2, with D perhaps matching TRBD1 (5 bases). Trimming cost V 2 bases and J 8 bases, with 12 bases left between them. The germline V gene encodes CDR1 MNHEY and CDR2 SVGAGI. CDR3 size: 13 residues. The CDR3 coding sequence is TGTGCCAGCAGTTACACCCAGGGTCTGGGCTACACCTTC. Protein sequence: CASSYTQGLGYTF.

This clone was detected once. The CDR3, as DNA: TGTGCCAGCAGCTTCGAGGGCATGGATTCACCCCTCCACTTT. Amino acids: CASSFEGMDSPLHF. The V and J genes are TRBV5-4 and TRBJ1-6; no reliable D call. From germline, CDR1 is SGHNT and CDR2 YYREEE (reference sequence). Trimming stripped 2 bases from V and 8 bases from J, with 11 bases between. The CDR3 consists of 14 residues.

The sample holds one count of this clone. The rearrangement joins TRBV6-6 to TRBJ2-7; no clear D gene. V lost 2 bases to trimming and J lost 0 bases, with 8 bases between them. The CDR3 runs 14 residues. Germline V gene sequence: CDR1 MNHNY, CDR2 SVGAGI (reference sequence). CDR3 loop: CASSYREVSYEQYF. The CDR3 region has the DNA TGTGCCAGCAGTTACCGTGAGGTCTCCTACGAGCAGTACTTC.

In this sample, this clone turned up a few times. At the DNA level, this CDR3 is encoded by other sequences in the same sample as well. The J gene is TRBJ2-7, the V gene TRBV18, with unresolved D. Trimming cost V 2 bases and J 6 bases, with 8 bases left between them. Germline V lookup: CDR1 KGHSH, CDR2 LQKENI. This CDR3 has 12 amino acids. CDR3 sequence: CASSPSRGEQYF. DNA for the CDR3: TGTGCCAGCTCACCATCCAGAGGCGAGCAGTACTTC.

CDR3 nucleotides: TGTGCCTGGAGTCTAGCGGGGGGTGGAAGCGAGCAGTACTTC. This sequence encodes CAWSLAGGGSEQYF. This chain connects TRBV30 to TRBJ2-7; 11 bases align to TRBD2. Trimming at V came to 2 bases and at J to 6 bases, leaving 6 bases not matched to a gene. CDR3 length: 14 residues. The germline V gene encodes CDR1 GTSNPN and CDR2 SVGIG (reference sequence).

V is TRBV5-1 and J is TRBJ2-1; 9 positions match TRBD1. J gave up 5 bases and V 7 bases, and 4 bases lay outside the gene matches. The germline V gene has CDR1 SGHRS and CDR2 YFSETQ. CDR3 length: 13 amino acids. In DNA form, the CDR3 reads TGCGCCAGCGCCAGGACAGGGGACAATGAGCAGTTCTTC. This encodes CASARTGDNEQFF.

The CDR3 here is CASSQWKQGARDEQFF. CDR3 DNA: TGTGCCAGCAGCCAATGGAAACAGGGGGCTAGGGATGAGCAGTTCTTC. The J gene is TRBJ2-1, the V gene TRBV16, with 9 positions matching TRBD1. Per germline, CDR1 KGHSY and CDR2 FQNENV. With V trimmed by 1 base and J by 8 bases, 9 bases remained unmatched. The CDR3 runs 16 residues. The full variable domain, its missing parts supplied by reference TRBV16 and TRBJ2-1, is GEEVAQTPKHLVRGEGQKAKLYCAPIKGHSYVFWYQQVLKNEFKFLISFQNENVFDETGMPKERFSAKCLPNSPCSLEIQATKLEDSAVYFCASSQWKQGARDEQFFGPGTRLTVL.